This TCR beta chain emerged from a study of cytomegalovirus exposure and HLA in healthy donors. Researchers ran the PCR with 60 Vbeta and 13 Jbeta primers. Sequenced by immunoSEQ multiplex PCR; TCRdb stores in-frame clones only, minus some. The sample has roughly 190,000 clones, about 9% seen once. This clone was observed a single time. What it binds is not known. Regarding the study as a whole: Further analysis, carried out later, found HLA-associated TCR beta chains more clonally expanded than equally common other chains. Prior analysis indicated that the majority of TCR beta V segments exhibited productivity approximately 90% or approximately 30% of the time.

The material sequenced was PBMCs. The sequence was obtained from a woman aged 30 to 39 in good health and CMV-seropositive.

The CDR3: CASSIKGMAGGRLFSEQFF. The CDR3 DNA is TGTGCCAGTAGTATTAAAGGGATGGCGGGAGGGCGACTCTTCAGTGAGCAGTTCTTC. The V call is TRBV19, the J call TRBJ2-1, with 9 bases aligning to TRBD2. CDR1 is LNHDA and CDR2 is SQIVND in the germline V gene (reference sequence). With V trimmed by 3 bases and J by 9 bases, 21 bases remained unmatched. This CDR3 has 19 amino acids.